Shown below are 17 T cell receptor beta chains from a single sample sequenced in a study of identical twins (dated by TCRdb to the mid-2010s). Libraries were prepared through 5' RACE. Sequencing instrument: Illumina HiSeq 2000. The public reads were quality trimmed at Q25 with fastp and then assembled into clones with MiXCR by TCRdb, keeping productive beta chains. Each CDR3 protein gets just one entry, which takes the most common genes and DNA from the rows behind it. The sample table records under 300,000 distinct CDR3 sequences; about 14% of these occur just once. 7% to 9% of the sample is taken by the ten largest. Sequencing was done on a sample of memory (CD45RO+) T cells sorted from blood. Interpreted using the paper, the cell subset or site label stands for: CD45RO+ enriched T cells. The receptors stem from a woman aged 18-30 years in good health.

The V gene is TRBV20-1, the J gene TRBJ2-7; D remains ambiguous. From germline, CDR1 is DFQATT and CDR2 SNEGSKA (reference sequence). The V end was cut by 1 base, the J end by 3 bases, with 13 bases between. This CDR3 contains 14 residues. CDR3 nucleotide sequence: TGCAGTGCTAGAGCAAGCAGGACCGTCTACGAGCAGTACTTC. Its translation is CSARASRTVYEQYF.

This sequence joins TRBV20-1 and TRBJ1-1; unclear D gene. The germline CDR1 and CDR2 sequences are DFQATT and SNEGSKA (reference sequence). Trimming stripped 3 bases from V and 8 bases from J, with 19 bases between. CDR3 length equals 14 residues. In DNA, the CDR3 is TGCAGTGCTAGGAGGGCGATCCCCAAGGTCGAAGCTTTCTTT. It is translated as CSARRAIPKVEAFF.

V is TRBV7-2 and J is TRBJ1-2; D not certain. CDR3 length equals 13 residues. Trimming removed 2 bases at V and 4 bases at J, with 8 bases between. Germline V gene sequence: CDR1 SGHTA, CDR2 FQGNSA. Here the CDR3 reads CASSLKISYGYTF. CDR3 coding DNA: TGTGCCAGCAGCTTAAAGATAAGCTATGGCTACACCTTC.

This clonotype was found a few times. This chain joins TRBV20-1 and TRBJ2-1; 8 nucleotides match TRBD1. Germline trimming cut 2 bases from V and 2 bases from J; bases unmatched to any gene: 11. Per the germline V gene, CDR1 is DFQATT and CDR2 is SNEGSKA (reference sequence). CDR3 length equals 17 residues. The CDR3 DNA follows: TGCAGTGCTAGAATTGGCCGGGGACAGGCCGCCTACAATGAGCAGTTCTTC. Protein product: CSARIGRGQAAYNEQFF.

The V call is TRBV10-3, the J call TRBJ2-2, with TRBD1 matching over 8 bases. CDR1 is ENHRY, CDR2 SYGVKD, per germline. With V trimmed by 11 bases and J by 6 bases, 5 bases remained unmatched. This CDR3 is built from 12 residues. The CDR3 sequence: CAGRTGSGELFF. DNA of the CDR3: TGTGCCGGACGGACAGGGTCCGGGGAGCTGTTTTTT.

This chain links TRBV5-1 with TRBJ1-5; TRBD1 agrees at 8 bases. J lost 7 bases, V lost 2 bases, and 5 bases had no gene match. The V gene's germline CDR1 is SGHRS and CDR2 YFSETQ. This CDR3 comprises 14 residues. In DNA form, the CDR3 reads TGCGCCAGCAGCTTCGGACAGGGTGACCAGCCCCAGCATTTT. Protein sequence: CASSFGQGDQPQHF. The whole variable domain, remainder taken from reference TRBV5-1 and TRBJ1-5, is KAGVTQTPRYLIKTRGQQVTLSCSPISGHRSVSWYQQTPGQGLQFLFEYFSETQRNKGNFPGRFSGRQFSNSRSEMNVSTLELGDSALYLCASSFGQGDQPQHFGDGTRLSIL.

Many counts were recorded for this clonotype. The chain is built from TRBV12-3 or TRBV12-4 and TRBJ1-2, with TRBD1 identical over 10 bases. The ends lost 6 bases at V and 8 bases at J; junction bases unmatched: 12. CDR3 length: 15 residues. The CDR3 nucleotides are TGTGCCAGCAGACCGACAGGGGGCCTAAGGAGGGGCTACACCTTC. Translated: CASRPTGGLRRGYTF.

J is TRBJ2-6 and V is TRBV3-1; no firm D call. The CDR3 is 14 residues long. The germline V and J ends were trimmed by 0 bases and 12 bases, with 12 bases remaining between them. Germline CDR1 and CDR2: LGHDT and YNNKEL (reference sequence). The CDR3 DNA reads TGTGCCAGCAGCCAAGAGGGTTGGTCCTCCGTCCTGACTTTC. The encoded protein is CASSQEGWSSVLTF.

This clonotype was observed a few times. This sequence joins TRBV5-1 and TRBJ2-5; possible D gene TRBD2, 5 bases. The V end lost 2 bases, the J end lost 5 bases, and 16 bases lay between the germline ends. This CDR3 region has 15 residues. Looked up from germline, CDR1 is SGHRS and CDR2 is YFSETQ. The CDR3 bases are TGCGCCAGCAGCTTACGGACGGCCCGCGGGGAGACCCAGTACTTC. This translates into CASSLRTARGETQYF.

This rearrangement joins TRBV7-9 to TRBJ1-6; D remains ambiguous. The CDR3 is made up of 12 amino acids. Trimming removed 3 bases at V and 5 bases at J, with 2 bases between. The V gene's germline CDR1 is SEHNR and CDR2 FQNEAQ (reference sequence). The CDR3 coding sequence is TGTGCCAGCAGCTTGGATAATTCACCCCTCCACTTT. Amino acid sequence: CASSLDNSPLHF. The full variable domain, completed using reference TRBV7-9 and TRBJ1-6, is DTGVSQNPRHKITKRGQNVTFRCDPISEHNRLYWYRQTLGQGPEFLTYFQNEAQLEKSRLLSDRFSAERPKGSFSTLEIQRTEQGDSAMYLCASSLDNSPLHFGNGTRLTVT.

The table lists this clonotype with a few counts. This rearrangement joins TRBV5-1 to TRBJ1-1; D unresolved. Germline CDR1 and CDR2: SGHRS and YFSETQ. The CDR3 contains 11 residues. V gave up 0 bases and J gave up 11 bases, with 8 bases separating them. CDR3 DNA sequence: TGCGCCAGCAGCTTGGCCGACGTTGCTTTCTTT. Translated, it gives CASSLADVAFF.

This clonotype was observed many times. The chain couples TRBV29-1 to TRBJ2-1; 9 bases align to TRBD1. Germline V gene data show CDR1 as SQVTM and CDR2 as ANQGSEA. The CDR3 covers 15 residues. The V and J ends lost 4 bases and 3 bases, in that order; junction bases with no gene match: 7. The CDR3: CSVVGGTGFYNEQFF. In DNA form, the CDR3 reads TGCAGCGTTGTTGGCGGGACAGGGTTCTACAATGAGCAGTTCTTC.

This clonotype has a count of ten or more. The V and J genes are TRBV4-3 and TRBJ2-3; D may be TRBD2 (5 bases). The CDR3 spans 15 residues. CDR1 and CDR2 from the germline V gene are LGHNA and YSLEER. With 1 base removed from V and 6 bases from J, the gap between germline ends came to 14 bases. Here the CDR3 reads CASSQVSASADTQYF. CDR3 bases: TGCGCCAGCAGCCAAGTTAGCGCAAGCGCGGATACGCAGTATTTT.

This chain connects TRBV5-1 to TRBJ2-1; TRBD2 matches 11 bases. Germline loops: CDR1 SGHRS, CDR2 YFSETQ. J lost 5 bases, V lost 4 bases, and 8 bases had no gene match. The CDR3 is 16 residues long. The CDR3: CASSTWLAGGNNEQFF. The CDR3, as DNA: TGCGCCAGCAGCACATGGTTAGCGGGAGGGAACAATGAGCAGTTCTTC.

This clonotype was detected many times. V is TRBV28 and J is TRBJ1-3; D is uncertain. This CDR3 region has 11 residues. Trimming took 8 bases from V and 4 from J, leaving 6 bases between them. Per germline, CDR1 MDHEN and CDR2 SYDVKM. The CDR3 reads CASFHGNTIYF. CDR3 nucleotide sequence: TGTGCCAGCTTCCACGGAAACACCATATATTTT.

This chain links TRBV30 with TRBJ2-1, with a possible D match to TRBD1 (5 bases). The CDR3 consists of 13 residues. With 0 bases removed from V and 10 bases from J, the gap between germline ends came to 13 bases. CDR1 is GTSNPN and CDR2 is SVGIG in the germline V gene (reference sequence). The CDR3 DNA is TGTGCCTGGAGTGTGGGCAAGGGGCAGGAGCAGTTCTTC. This sequence encodes CAWSVGKGQEQFF.

There are a few counts of this clonotype. The chain links TRBV9 to TRBJ2-2, with D perhaps matching TRBD1 (5 bases). The CDR3 extends over 16 amino acids. Trimming removed 4 bases from V and 6 bases from J, with 19 bases in between. Germline CDR1 is SGDLS and CDR2 is YYNGEE. This CDR3 reads CASSPPQGSSAGELFF. The CDR3 bases are TGTGCCAGCAGCCCCCCGCAGGGTAGTTCGGCCGGGGAGCTGTTTTTT. The entire variable domain, with the rest obtained from reference TRBV9 and TRBJ2-2, is as follows: DSGVTQTPKHLITATGQRVTLRCSPRSGDLSVYWYQQSLDQGLQFLIQYYNGEERAKGNILERFSAQQFPDLHSELNLSSLELGDSALYFCASSPPQGSSAGELFFGEGSRLTVL.